A single sample is the source of the 27 T cell receptor beta chains below, sequenced in a study of persistence of HIV-infected CD4 T cells. Sequencing used immunoSEQ version 4 in survey mode. The data were produced by immunoSEQ multiplex PCR, yet TCRdb's version contains in-frame clones alone and is incomplete. In the table there are approximately 36,000 clones, roughly 84% of which are singletons. These receptors are not linked to any known antigen. Overlapping HIV-1 Gag 15-mer peptides at approximately 1 ug per peptide per mL were used. Memory cells lacking CD40L and CD69 with high CD45RO were sorted. The starting material was cultured CD4+ T cells from PBMCs, obtained from a patient who received antiretroviral therapy. All receptors come from an adult with HIV. The donor label of this sample is uncertain.

This chain joins TRBV6-5 and TRBJ1-2; 10 bases match TRBD1. V lost 1 base to trimming and J lost 7 bases; unmatched junction nucleotides: 0. Germline loops: CDR1 MNHEY, CDR2 SVGAGI. The CDR3 sequence is 13 residues long. Here the CDR3 reads CASSYWDRGGYTF. The CDR3 DNA follows: TGTGCCAGCAGTTACTGGGACAGGGGTGGCTACACCTTC.

The chain employs TRBV7-7 and TRBJ2-7; TRBD1 might be the D (5 bases). The ends were cut back, 5 bases at V and 3 bases at J, with 17 bases in the middle. The V gene's germline CDR1 is SSHAT and CDR2 FNYEAQ (reference sequence). CDR3 length: 15 residues. The CDR3 loop reads CASSVGPGSSYEQYF. In DNA form, the CDR3 reads TGTGCCAGCAGCGTAGGGCCAGGGTCTAGCTACGAGCAGTACTTC.

The rearrangement links TRBV4-2 to TRBJ2-7; 9 nucleotides align to TRBD1. Germline-derived CDR1 and CDR2 are LGHNA and YNFKEQ. After removal of 2 bases from V and 2 bases from J, the junction contained 4 bases not matched to a gene. CDR3 length equals 15 residues. The CDR3 region is CASSQPGQGTYEQYF. The CDR3 DNA sequence: TGTGCCAGCAGCCAACCGGGACAGGGAACCTACGAGCAGTACTTC.

The V gene is TRBV4-1, the J gene TRBJ1-2; a possible D gene is TRBD1 (5 bases). Germline V gene lookup returns CDR1 MGHRA and CDR2 YSYEKL. The CDR3 spans 15 residues. Trimming took 0 bases from V and 4 from J, leaving 12 bases between them. The CDR3 reads CASSQDRQGRYGYTF. DNA for the CDR3: TGCGCCAGCAGCCAAGACCGTCAGGGCCGCTATGGCTACACCTTC.

The rearrangement uses TRBV5-1 and TRBJ1-3; a weak D match, TRBD1 (6 bases). Looked up from germline, CDR1 is SGHRS and CDR2 is YFSETQ. The CDR3 length is 16 residues. V lost 1 base and J lost 3, with 14 bases in between. The CDR3, as DNA: TGCGCCAGCAGCTTGTCAGGGGAATCTGGTGGAAACACCATATATTTT. Translation gives CASSLSGESGGNTIYF.

The V gene is TRBV5-1, the J gene TRBJ2-7, with 12 bases aligning to TRBD2. V gave up 0 bases and J gave up 3 bases; unmatched junction bases: 1. Germline V gene lookup returns CDR1 SGHRS and CDR2 YFSETQ. CDR3 length: 15 amino acids. In DNA form, the CDR3 reads TGCGCCAGCAGCTTGGGGACTAGCGGGATCTACGAGCAGTACTTC. This translates into CASSLGTSGIYEQYF.

This rearrangement joins TRBV5-1 to TRBJ2-3; 7 bases agree with TRBD1. The CDR3 covers 15 residues. V dropped 4 bases and J dropped 3; count of bases not matched to a gene: 8. The germline V gene encodes CDR1 SGHRS and CDR2 YFSETQ. The CDR3 DNA sequence: TGCGCCAGCAGCAATTACAGGGGATCGACAGATACGCAGTATTTT. It encodes CASSNYRGSTDTQYF.

The J gene is TRBJ1-5, the V gene TRBV7-2; 7 bases match TRBD1. J lost 4 bases, V lost 7 bases, and 13 bases had no gene match. The germline gives CDR1 SGHTA, CDR2 FQGNSA. This CDR3 is built from 16 residues. The CDR3 DNA reads as TGTGCCAGCACCGAGATCCGGGACAGCCTTAATCAGCCCCAGCATTTT. This encodes CASTEIRDSLNQPQHF.

This chain links TRBV24-1 with TRBJ1-2, with 10 bases identical to TRBD1. Trimming took 4 bases from V and 7 from J; bases not matched to a gene: 11. CDR3 length: 16 amino acids. Germline loops: CDR1 KGHDR, CDR2 SFDVKD. CDR3 in DNA: TGTGCCACCAGTGACCAAACCGGGACAGGGGTGGGTGGCTACACCTTC. This sequence encodes CATSDQTGTGVGGYTF.

The CDR3 DNA is TGTGCCAGCAGTTTCAAAACTGGGGCCAACGTCCTGACTTTC. Protein sequence: CASSFKTGANVLTF. The chain uses TRBV28 and TRBJ2-6, with D unclear. The CDR3 has 14 residues. Germline V gives CDR1 MDHEN, CDR2 SYDVKM. Between the trimmed V and J ends, which lost 3 bases and 2 bases, there was a span of 5 bases.

The rearrangement joins TRBV7-8 to TRBJ1-5; no reliable D call. V dropped 5 bases and J dropped 1 base, with 12 bases sitting between them. The CDR3 length is 15 residues. CDR1 is SGHVS, CDR2 FQNEAQ, per germline. As DNA, the CDR3 is TGTGCCAGCAGCCCCCAGTGGGGAAGCAATCAGCCCCAGCATTTT. This encodes CASSPQWGSNQPQHF.

The rearrangement uses TRBV5-8 and TRBJ2-3; TRBD2 aligns across 9 bases. Per germline, CDR1 SGHTS and CDR2 YDEGEE. Trimming took 4 bases from V and 2 from J; bases not matched to a gene: 8. This CDR3 has 16 residues. CDR3 nucleotides: TGTGCCAGCAGCCCGGGACTAGCTCCACACACAGATACGCAGTATTTT. This translates into CASSPGLAPHTDTQYF. The full variable domain, in which reference TRBV5-8 and TRBJ2-3 provide the parts outside the CDR3, is EAGVTQSPTHLIKTRGQQATLRCSPISGHTSVYWYQQALGLGLQFLLWYDEGEERNRGNFPPRFSGRQFPNYSSELNVNALELEDSALYLCASSPGLAPHTDTQYFGPGTRLTVL.

The gene calls are TRBV7-9 and TRBJ2-7; no clear D gene. Germline assignment: CDR1 SEHNR and CDR2 FQNEAQ (reference sequence). The CDR3 length is 11 residues. V gave up 5 bases and J gave up 2 bases, with 4 bases separating them. The CDR3, as DNA: TGTGCCAGCAGCCGAACCTACGAGCAGTACTTC. Encoded protein: CASSRTYEQYF.

The rearrangement links TRBV7-2 to TRBJ2-1; TRBD2 agrees at 13 bases. The CDR3 has 15 residues. Per the germline V gene, CDR1 is SGHTA and CDR2 is FQGNSA. Trimming took 3 bases from V and 9 from J; bases not matched to a gene: 5. CDR3 sequence reads: CASSFTSGGAPEQFF. The CDR3 region has the DNA TGTGCCAGCAGCTTTACTAGCGGGGGGGCCCCTGAGCAGTTCTTC.

V usage is TRBV19 and J usage is TRBJ1-1; D not resolved. From germline, CDR1 is LNHDA and CDR2 SQIVND (reference sequence). The CDR3 covers 13 residues. The ends were cut back, 7 bases at V and 2 bases at J, with 11 bases in the middle. CDR3 sequence (DNA): TGTGCCAGTAAACAAGGGTTTAACACTGAAGCTTTCTTT. This encodes CASKQGFNTEAFF.

This clone was found a few times. The chain uses TRBV2 and TRBJ1-4; D perhaps matches TRBD1 (6 bases). Germline lookup yields CDR1 SNHLY and CDR2 FYNNEI. The CDR3 covers 15 residues. The V and J ends lost 4 bases and 4 bases respectively, with 13 bases between them. The CDR3 region is CASSAAAGDNEKLFF. The CDR3 DNA sequence: TGTGCCAGCAGTGCCGCGGCAGGGGATAATGAAAAACTGTTTTTT.

The rearrangement links TRBV7-2 to TRBJ2-2, with TRBD2 matching 10 bases. V lost 1 base, J lost 1 base, and 3 bases stayed unmatched. Germline assignment: CDR1 SGHTA and CDR2 FQGNSA. The CDR3 length is 17 residues. CDR3 bases: TGTGCCAGCAGCTTAGTGGTAGCGGGGGGGAACACCGGGGAGCTGTTTTTT. Translated, it gives CASSLVVAGGNTGELFF.

CDR3 DNA sequence: TGTGCCAGCTGGGCCCGGGGGGGCTATGGCTACACCTTC. Protein sequence: CASWARGGYGYTF. The chain combines TRBV27 with TRBJ1-2; weak D call: TRBD1 (5 bases). V was trimmed by 8 bases and J by 4 bases, leaving 14 bases between them. Germline assignment: CDR1 MNHEY and CDR2 SMNVEV (reference sequence). CDR3 length: 13 residues.

The chain employs TRBV7-9 and TRBJ1-2; D unresolved. The germline V gene encodes CDR1 SEHNR and CDR2 FQNEAQ (reference sequence). V lost 5 bases and J 4 bases, leaving 8 bases between the germline ends. The CDR3 is 12 amino acids. The CDR3: CASSQLSYGYTF. For the CDR3, the DNA is TGTGCCAGCAGCCAGCTTTCCTATGGCTACACCTTC.

V and J are TRBV19 and TRBJ2-3, with a tentative D call TRBD2 (6 bases). Trimming removed 3 bases at V and 3 bases at J, with 22 bases between. The CDR3 sequence is 18 residues long. Germline values: CDR1 LNHDA, CDR2 SQIVND (reference sequence). The CDR3 is CASSIMAGSLKGTDTQYF. The CDR3 DNA follows: TGTGCCAGTAGTATTATGGCCGGGAGCCTCAAAGGTACAGATACGCAGTATTTT. The whole variable domain, remainder taken from reference TRBV19 and TRBJ2-3, is DGGITQSPKYLFRKEGQNVTLSCEQNLNHDAMYWYRQDPGQGLRLIYYSQIVNDFQKGDIAEGYSVSREKKESFPLTVTSAQKNPTAFYLCASSIMAGSLKGTDTQYFGPGTRLTVL.

This clone was seen only once. The chain is built from TRBV10-3 and TRBJ1-1, with a possible D match to TRBD1 (6 bases). V dropped 2 bases and J dropped 4 bases, with 11 bases sitting between them. CDR1 and CDR2 from the germline V gene are ENHRY and SYGVKD. The CDR3 consists of 14 residues. This chain's CDR3 is CAISEGGGPTEAFF. CDR3 DNA: TGTGCCATCAGTGAGGGCGGGGGCCCCACTGAAGCTTTCTTT.

This clone was recorded once. J is TRBJ2-2 and V is TRBV7-2, with TRBD2 matching over 7 bases. The germline V gene has CDR1 SGHTA and CDR2 FQGNSA. The CDR3 extends over 16 amino acids. The trim removed 6 bases at V and 4 bases at J, leaving 11 bases unmatched. The CDR3 protein is CASRDLSGVFTGELFF. The CDR3 DNA follows: TGTGCCAGCAGAGACTTGAGCGGGGTCTTCACCGGGGAGCTGTTTTTT.

There are a few counts of this clone. The CDR3 reads CASSQGQRNTIYF. The CDR3 DNA follows: TGTGCCAGCAGCCAAGGACAGCGAAACACCATATATTTT. The chain couples TRBV3-1 (or the pseudogene TRBV3-2) to TRBJ1-3, with a possible D match to TRBD1 (5 bases). Trimming took off 1 base at V and 5 bases at J, with 6 bases between the two ends. Germline-derived CDR1 and CDR2 are LGHDT and YNNKEL (reference sequence). This CDR3 spans 13 amino acids.

J is TRBJ1-4 and V is TRBV5-1; D remains unclear. The germline CDR1 and CDR2 sequences are SGHRS and YFSETQ. The V end lost 6 bases, the J end lost 2 bases, and 17 bases lay between the germline ends. CDR3 size: 16 residues. The CDR3 coding sequence is TGCGCCAGCATCCCGCAGAGGCCTTCGACTAATGAAAAACTGTTTTTT. It yields the protein CASIPQRPSTNEKLFF. Looking up the rest from reference TRBV5-1 and TRBJ1-4 gives the full variable domain: KAGVTQTPRYLIKTRGQQVTLSCSPISGHRSVSWYQQTPGQGLQFLFEYFSETQRNKGNFPGRFSGRQFSNSRSEMNVSTLELGDSALYLCASIPQRPSTNEKLFFGSGTQLSVL.

The genes are TRBV7-6 and TRBJ1-2; 10 positions match TRBD1. The CDR3 consists of 13 residues. The ends lost 5 bases at V and 5 bases at J; junction bases unmatched: 2. CDR1 is SGHVS, CDR2 FNYEAQ, per germline. CDR3 amino acids: CASSRGQGYGYTF. As DNA, the CDR3 is TGTGCCAGCAGCCGGGGACAGGGGTATGGCTACACCTTC.

The CDR3 region has the DNA TGTGCCAGAAGCTTGCGGCCCCACAGGGAAACTAATGAAAAACTGTTTTTT. It translates to CARSLRPHRETNEKLFF. The chain is built from TRBV5-3 and TRBJ1-4; D might be TRBD1 (6 bases). TRBV5-3 is given ORF status, its function remaining uncertain. V was pared by 1 base and J by 1 base, with 14 bases between. CDR3 length: 17 amino acids.

The sample holds one count of this clone. The V and J genes are TRBV5-1 and TRBJ2-1, with a possible D match to TRBD2 (7 bases). The CDR3 length is 16 residues. The V and J ends lost 7 bases and 5 bases respectively, with 22 bases between them. CDR1 and CDR2 from the germline V gene are SGHRS and YFSETQ. CDR3: CASWGPLGGTNNEQFF. CDR3 DNA sequence: TGCGCCAGCTGGGGACCGCTCGGGGGGACAAACAATGAGCAGTTCTTC. The full variable domain, in which reference TRBV5-1 and TRBJ2-1 provide the parts outside the CDR3, is KAGVTQTPRYLIKTRGQQVTLSCSPISGHRSVSWYQQTPGQGLQFLFEYFSETQRNKGNFPGRFSGRQFSNSRSEMNVSTLELGDSALYLCASWGPLGGTNNEQFFGPGTRLTVL.